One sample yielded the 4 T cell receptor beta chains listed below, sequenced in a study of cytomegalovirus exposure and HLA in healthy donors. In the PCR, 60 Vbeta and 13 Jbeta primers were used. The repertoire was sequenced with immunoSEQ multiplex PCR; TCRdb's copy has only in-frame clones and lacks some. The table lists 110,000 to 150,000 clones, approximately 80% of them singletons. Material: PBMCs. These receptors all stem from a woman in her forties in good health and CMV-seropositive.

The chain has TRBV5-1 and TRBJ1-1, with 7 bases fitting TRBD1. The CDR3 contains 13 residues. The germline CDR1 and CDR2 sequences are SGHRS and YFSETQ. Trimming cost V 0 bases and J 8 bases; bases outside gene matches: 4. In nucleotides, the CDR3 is TGCGCCAGCAGCTTGGGGACGGACAGGGAAGCTTTCTTT. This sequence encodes CASSLGTDREAFF.

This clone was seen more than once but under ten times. Here the CDR3 reads CASDRPTGSTEAFF. Written as DNA, the CDR3 is TGTGCCAGCGATAGACCTACAGGGTCGACTGAAGCTTTCTTT. The chain links TRBV7-9 to TRBJ1-1; TRBD1 is a possible D gene (6 bases). Germline V gene data show CDR1 as SEHNR and CDR2 as FQNEAQ (reference sequence). The CDR3 totals 14 residues. V was clipped by 8 bases and J by 5 bases, with 18 bases between them.

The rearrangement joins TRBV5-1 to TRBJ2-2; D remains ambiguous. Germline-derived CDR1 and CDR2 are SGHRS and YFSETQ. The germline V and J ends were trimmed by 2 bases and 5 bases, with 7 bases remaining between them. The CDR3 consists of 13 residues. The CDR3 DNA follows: TGCGCCAGCAGCTTAACTATGACCGGGGAGCTGTTTTTT. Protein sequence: CASSLTMTGELFF.

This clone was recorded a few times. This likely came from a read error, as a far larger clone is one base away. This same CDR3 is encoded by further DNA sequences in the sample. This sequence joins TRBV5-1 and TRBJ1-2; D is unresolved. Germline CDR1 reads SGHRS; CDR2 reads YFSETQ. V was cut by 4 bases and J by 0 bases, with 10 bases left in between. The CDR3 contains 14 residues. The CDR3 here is CASSPGSANYGYTF. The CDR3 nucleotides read TGCGCCAGCAGCCCGGGGTCCGCTAACTATGGCTACACCTTC.